The sequence of this T cell receptor beta chain was determined in a study of blood T cell repertoires in COVID-19. Study overall: COVID-19 samples collected from the United States, Italy and Spain covered acute and convalescent phases. In each case, the material was cDNA or gDNA derived from T cells, B-cell-depleted T cells, or PBMCs.

In the source study's methods: Nucleated cell counts were estimated from reference gene primer amplification. Produced via immunoSEQ multiplex PCR; TCRdb's table is partial and in-frame only. V and J calls and clone size come straight from that table; D and trimming were deduced from the DNA. The sample lists about 90,000 clones, approximately 86% occurring once. The CDR3 runs 11 residues. Germline values: CDR1 SGHVS, CDR2 FQNEAQ. V lost 8 bases, J lost 9 bases, and 6 bases stayed unmatched. This chain uses TRBV7-8 with TRBJ1-2; 7 bases are a match to TRBD1. This receptor was obtained from a man at least 80 years old with active or convalescent COVID-19. Specimen: peripheral blood. CDR3 DNA: TGTGCCAGCGGGGACAGCAAGCGCTACACCTTC. It translates to CASGDSKRYTF.